This passage covers 9 T cell receptor beta chains from one sample sequenced in a study of identical twins. TCRdb reanalysed the 5' RACE reads using MiXCR and keeps one entry per CDR3 protein. Among about 500,000 distinct CDR3 sequences listed, approximately 15% were seen once. These same data were also listed under a study on yellow fever vaccine responses in identical twins.

The material sequenced was CD4+ T cells sorted from blood. The receptors come from a woman aged 18-29 years in good health.

This clonotype was seen more than once but under ten times. The chain has TRBV9 and TRBJ2-7; TRBD1 or TRBD2 may be the D gene (6 bases each). V was shortened by 4 bases and J by 0 bases, with 20 bases between the two germline ends. The CDR3 contains 17 residues. Germline CDR1 reads SGDLS; CDR2 reads YYNGEE. CDR3 bases: TGTGCCAGCAGCACCAGGGGAGGCTCCCTCACCTCCTACGAGCAGTACTTC. Protein: CASSTRGGSLTSYEQYF.

This chain links TRBV19 with TRBJ2-3, with D possibly matching TRBD2 (7 bases). The V end lost 6 bases, the J end lost 5 bases, and 12 bases lay between the germline ends. Germline V gene sequence: CDR1 LNHDA, CDR2 SQIVND (reference sequence). The length of the CDR3 is 13 residues. In DNA, the CDR3 is TGTGCCAGTAGAGGGGGGGGGCAAGATACGCAGTATTTT. This codes for CASRGGGQDTQYF. Combining the CDR3 with reference TRBV19 and TRBJ2-3 gives the whole variable domain DGGITQSPKYLFRKEGQNVTLSCEQNLNHDAMYWYRQDPGQGLRLIYYSQIVNDFQKGDIAEGYSVSREKKESFPLTVTSAQKNPTAFYLCASRGGGQDTQYFGPGTRLTVL.

The V call is TRBV11-2, the J call TRBJ2-1; TRBD2 matches at 12 bases. CDR1 is SGHAT, CDR2 FQNNGV, per germline. This CDR3 spans 18 amino acids. Germline trimming cut 1 base from V and 5 bases from J; bases unmatched to any gene: 9. The CDR3 spells CASSLVFLAGGGHNEQFF. Here the CDR3 DNA reads TGTGCCAGCAGCTTAGTTTTCCTAGCGGGAGGGGGGCACAATGAGCAGTTCTTC.

This clonotype was seen a handful of times. The gene calls are TRBV28 and TRBJ2-1, with D perhaps TRBD2 (6 bases). The germline V gene has CDR1 MDHEN and CDR2 SYDVKM. The V and J ends lost 6 bases and 13 bases respectively, with 16 bases between them. This CDR3 is 12 amino acids long. CDR3 residues: CASREYGTSQFF. CDR3 coding DNA: TGTGCCAGCAGAGAATACGGGACTTCACAGTTCTTC.

This clonotype was seen a handful of times. The chain is built from TRBV18 and TRBJ2-2, with D maybe TRBD1 (5 bases). Germline V lookup: CDR1 KGHSH, CDR2 LQKENI. This CDR3 has 14 residues. V was clipped by 6 bases and J by 3 bases, with 11 bases between them. This CDR3 reads CASSRKTDTGELFF. CDR3 DNA: TGTGCCAGCTCTCGGAAGACAGACACCGGGGAGCTGTTTTTT. Looking up the rest from reference TRBV18 and TRBJ2-2 gives the full variable domain: NAGVMQNPRHLVRRRGQEARLRCSPMKGHSHVYWYRQLPEEGLKFMVYLQKENIIDESGMPKERFSAEFPKEGPSILRIQQVVRGDSAAYFCASSRKTDTGELFFGEGSRLTVL.

The rearrangement joins TRBV12-3 or TRBV12-4 to TRBJ2-7; D might be TRBD1 or TRBD2, each matching 6 bases. V was clipped by 3 bases and J by 3 bases, with 15 bases between them. CDR3 size: 15 residues. Written as DNA, the CDR3 is TGTGCCAGCAGTTTGGTGGGGGGCGATGGCTACGAGCAGTACTTC. It yields the protein CASSLVGGDGYEQYF.

This clonotype appeared a few times. The J gene is TRBJ2-7, the V gene TRBV12-3 or TRBV12-4, with 10 bases matching TRBD2. This CDR3 comprises 18 residues. V shed 0 bases and J 6 bases; nucleotides not matched to a gene: 14. CDR3 sequence reads: CASSLALSGILAGIEQYF. The CDR3 DNA sequence: TGTGCCAGCAGTTTAGCGCTAAGCGGGATACTAGCGGGAATCGAGCAGTACTTC.

The CDR3 loop is CASSSFVWTGGVGANVLTF. The CDR3 DNA is TGTGCCAGCAGCTCCTTCGTGTGGACAGGGGGAGTTGGGGCCAACGTCCTGACTTTC. The chain couples TRBV5-6 to TRBJ2-6, with 10 positions matching TRBD1. Germline CDR1 and CDR2: SGHDT and YYEEEE. This CDR3 has 19 amino acids. V gave up 3 bases and J gave up 3 bases; unmatched junction bases: 12.

The V and J genes are TRBV29-1 and TRBJ2-3, with D tentatively TRBD1 or TRBD2 (6 bases each). Germline loops: CDR1 SQVTM, CDR2 ANQGSEA. V lost 2 bases, J lost 6 bases, and 9 bases lay in between. The CDR3 consists of 12 residues. CDR3 nucleotide sequence: TGCAGCGTTGAATGGGGGGCCGATACGCAGTATTTT. Protein: CSVEWGADTQYF.